Listed below are T cell receptor beta chains from one sample, sequenced in a study of T cells in Graves' hyperthyroidism and ophthalmopathy. TCRdb called the multiplex PCR reads again in MiXCR, with one record for every CDR3 protein. Seen here are a few hundred thousand distinct CDR3 sequences, roughly 15% observed once, and the top ten hold less than 15%. The sample consisted of blood. Source of these receptors: a middle-aged woman with Graves' hyperthyroidism that later progressed to Graves' ophthalmopathy. The CDR3 runs from the conserved cysteine through the conserved F or W. The order of the fields is D gene, J gene, clone size, V gene, CDR3 length, CDR3 DNA, CDR3 protein. The D gene is left open where the match is weak. Rows may omit the clone size; those that give it use once, few, many or a size class.

D gene: TRBD2
J gene: TRBJ2-6
clone size: many
V gene: TRBV18
CDR3 length: 18
CDR3 DNA: TGTGCCAGCTCACCGAACCGTGGCGGGAGGGCTTGGGCCAACGTCCTGACTTTC
CDR3 protein: CASSPNRGGRAWANVLTF

D gene: .
J gene: TRBJ2-1
clone size: few
V gene: TRBV7-9
CDR3 length: 15
CDR3 DNA: TGTGCCAGCAGCTTAGCCTCTTTATTGGACTCCAAGCAGTTCTTC
CDR3 protein: CASSLASLLDSKQFF

D gene: .
J gene: TRBJ1-2
clone size: .
V gene: TRBV11-2
CDR3 length: 13
CDR3 DNA: TGTGCCAGCAGCTTGATAGGGGCCTATGGCTACACCTTC
CDR3 protein: CASSLIGAYGYTF

D gene: .
J gene: TRBJ2-3
clone size: many
V gene: TRBV29-1
CDR3 length: 14
CDR3 DNA: TGCAGCGTTGCTCGGTACTTAGGCACAGATACGCAGTATTTT
CDR3 protein: CSVARYLGTDTQYF

D gene: .
J gene: TRBJ1-6
clone size: .
V gene: TRBV9
CDR3 length: 15
CDR3 DNA: TGTGCCAGCAGCGAAGAGAGCTCCTATAATTCACCCCTCCACTTT
CDR3 protein: CASSEESSYNSPLHF

D gene: .
J gene: TRBJ1-1
clone size: .
V gene: TRBV11-2
CDR3 length: 12
CDR3 DNA: TGTGCCAGCAGCTCCACCGGGCCTCAAGCTTTCTTT
CDR3 protein: CASSSTGPQAFF

D gene: TRBD1
J gene: TRBJ1-1
clone size: .
V gene: TRBV4-1
CDR3 length: 14
CDR3 DNA: TGCGCCAGCAGCCAAGAGACAGGGGTCCCTGAAGCTTTCTTT
CDR3 protein: CASSQETGVPEAFF

D gene: .
J gene: TRBJ1-3
clone size: .
V gene: TRBV28
CDR3 length: 16
CDR3 DNA: TGTGCCAGCAGGAATATACAGACTTACTCTGGAAACACCATATATTTT
CDR3 protein: CASRNIQTYSGNTIYF

D gene: TRBD2
J gene: TRBJ2-1
clone size: .
V gene: TRBV30
CDR3 length: 14
CDR3 DNA: TGTGCCTGGACCCCTAGCGGCACGACCCAACTACAGTTCTTC
CDR3 protein: CAWTPSGTTQLQFF

D gene: .
J gene: TRBJ2-3
clone size: many
V gene: TRBV28
CDR3 length: 14
CDR3 DNA: TGTGCCAGCAGCCGAGGGTTATCGGCAGATACGCAGTATTTT
CDR3 protein: CASSRGLSADTQYF

D gene: .
J gene: TRBJ1-5
clone size: many
V gene: TRBV6-2/TRBV6-3
CDR3 length: 18
CDR3 DNA: TGTGCCAGCAGTTACTCAGCGCGGTCACAGAGACAACATCAGCCCCAGCATTTT
CDR3 protein: CASSYSARSQRQHQPQHF

D gene: .
J gene: TRBJ2-1
clone size: few
V gene: TRBV7-9
CDR3 length: 15
CDR3 DNA: TGTGCCAGCAGCCCGACGGACGGCCTCTACAATGAGCAGTTCTTC
CDR3 protein: CASSPTDGLYNEQFF

D gene: TRBD1
J gene: TRBJ2-2
clone size: .
V gene: TRBV5-1
CDR3 length: 15
CDR3 DNA: TGCGCCAGCAAACGAGGGGGCGCCGGGACCGGGGAGCTGTTTTTT
CDR3 protein: CASKRGGAGTGELFF

D gene: TRBD2
J gene: TRBJ2-1
clone size: few
V gene: TRBV27
CDR3 length: 15
CDR3 DNA: TGTGCCAGCAGTCGCCGGGGGATAGCGGGAGATGAGCAGTTCTTC
CDR3 protein: CASSRRGIAGDEQFF

D gene: TRBD2
J gene: TRBJ2-7
clone size: many
V gene: TRBV6-1
CDR3 length: 15
CDR3 DNA: TGTGCCAGCAGACGGGGGACTAGCGGAGACTACGAGCAGTACTTC
CDR3 protein: CASRRGTSGDYEQYF

D gene: TRBD2
J gene: TRBJ2-1
clone size: many
V gene: TRBV5-4
CDR3 length: 12
CDR3 DNA: TGTGCCAGCAGCTGGGGGGGGACCGAGCAGTTCTTC
CDR3 protein: CASSWGGTEQFF